This T cell receptor beta chain was obtained from a study of CD8 T cells in ankylosing spondylitis. For this clonotype: The antigen remains unidentified.

Broader study findings: Ankylosing spondylitis blood appeared to carry a characteristic TCR beta motif of several highly homologous variants.

The CDR3 has 14 amino acids. V dropped 0 bases and J dropped 2; count of bases not matched to a gene: 2. CDR1 and CDR2 from the germline V gene are GTSNPN and SVGIG (reference sequence). TCRdb recomputed calls from the 5' RACE reads with MiXCR, one row per CDR3 protein. The data show hundreds of thousands of distinct CDR3 sequences, around 19% seen once. Material: blood, either unsorted or a sorted T cell fraction (not recorded which). This sequence was found in a male donor with ankylosing spondylitis or in good health (not recorded which). The chain couples TRBV30 to TRBJ2-5, with TRBD2 identical over 8 bases. CDR3 sequence: CAWSVLAVQETQYF. CDR3 sequence (DNA): TGTGCCTGGAGTGTACTAGCGGTACAAGAGACCCAGTACTTC.